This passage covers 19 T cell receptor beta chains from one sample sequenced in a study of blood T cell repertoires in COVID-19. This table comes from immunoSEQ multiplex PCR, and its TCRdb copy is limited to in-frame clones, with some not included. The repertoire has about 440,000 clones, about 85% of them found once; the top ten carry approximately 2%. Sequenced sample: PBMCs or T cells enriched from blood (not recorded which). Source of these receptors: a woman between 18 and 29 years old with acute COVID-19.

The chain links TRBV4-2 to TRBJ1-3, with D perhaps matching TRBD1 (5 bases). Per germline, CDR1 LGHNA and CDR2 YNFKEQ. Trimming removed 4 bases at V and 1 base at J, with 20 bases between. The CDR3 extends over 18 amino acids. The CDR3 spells CASSPEGPGGWSGNTIYF. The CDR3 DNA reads TGTGCCAGCAGCCCCGAGGGTCCGGGGGGTTGGTCTGGAAACACCATATATTTT.

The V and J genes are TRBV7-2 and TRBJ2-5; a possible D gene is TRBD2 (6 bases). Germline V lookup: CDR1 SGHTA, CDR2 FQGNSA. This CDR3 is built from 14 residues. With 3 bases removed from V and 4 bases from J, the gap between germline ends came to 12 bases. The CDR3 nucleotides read TGTGCCAGCAGCTTGGGGGGTGGAGGAGAGACCCAGTACTTC. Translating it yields CASSLGGGGETQYF.

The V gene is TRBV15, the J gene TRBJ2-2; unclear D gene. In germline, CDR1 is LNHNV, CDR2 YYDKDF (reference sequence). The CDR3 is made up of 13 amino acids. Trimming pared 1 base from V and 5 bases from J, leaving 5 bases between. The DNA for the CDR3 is TGTGCCACCAGCAGAGCAGGAACCGGGGAGCTGTTTTTT. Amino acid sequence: CATSRAGTGELFF. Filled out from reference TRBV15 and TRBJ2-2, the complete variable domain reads DAMVIQNPRYQVTQFGKPVTLSCSQTLNHNVMYWYQQKSSQAPKLLFHYYDKDFNNEADTPDNFQSRRPNTSFCFLDIRSPGLGDTAMYLCATSRAGTGELFFGEGSRLTVL.

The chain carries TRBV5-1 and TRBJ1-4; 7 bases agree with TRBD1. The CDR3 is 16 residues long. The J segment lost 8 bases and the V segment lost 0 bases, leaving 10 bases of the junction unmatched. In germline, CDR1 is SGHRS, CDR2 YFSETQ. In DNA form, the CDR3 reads TGCGCCAGCAGCTTGGGTTTTGGGACAGCAGTAGAAAAACTGTTTTTT. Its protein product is CASSLGFGTAVEKLFF.

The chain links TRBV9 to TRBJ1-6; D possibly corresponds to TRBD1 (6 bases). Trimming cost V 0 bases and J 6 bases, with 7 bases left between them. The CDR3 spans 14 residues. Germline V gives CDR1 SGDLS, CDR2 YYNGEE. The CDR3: CASSVEGGNSPLHF. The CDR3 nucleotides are TGTGCCAGCAGCGTAGAAGGGGGTAATTCACCCCTCCACTTT. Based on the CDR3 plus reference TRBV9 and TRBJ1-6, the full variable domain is DSGVTQTPKHLITATGQRVTLRCSPRSGDLSVYWYQQSLDQGLQFLIQYYNGEERAKGNILERFSAQQFPDLHSELNLSSLELGDSALYFCASSVEGGNSPLHFGNGTRLTVT.

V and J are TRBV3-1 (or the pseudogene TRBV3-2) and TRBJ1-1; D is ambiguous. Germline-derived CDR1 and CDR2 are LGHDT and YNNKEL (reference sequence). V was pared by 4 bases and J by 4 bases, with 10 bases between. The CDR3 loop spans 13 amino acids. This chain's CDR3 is CASSLGSLTEAFF. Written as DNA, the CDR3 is TGTGCCAGCAGCCTAGGGAGTCTCACTGAAGCTTTCTTT.

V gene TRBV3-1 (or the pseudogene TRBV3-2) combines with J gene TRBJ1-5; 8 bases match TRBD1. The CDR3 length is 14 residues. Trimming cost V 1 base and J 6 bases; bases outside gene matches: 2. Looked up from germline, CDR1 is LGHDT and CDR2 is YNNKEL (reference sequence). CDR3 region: CASSQGDRGQPQHF. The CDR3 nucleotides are TGTGCCAGCAGCCAAGGAGACAGGGGTCAGCCCCAGCATTTT.

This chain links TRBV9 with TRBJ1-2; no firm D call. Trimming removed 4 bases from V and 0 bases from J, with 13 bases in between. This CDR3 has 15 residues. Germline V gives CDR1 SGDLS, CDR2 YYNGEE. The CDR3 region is CASSSRHPANYGYTF. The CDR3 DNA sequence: TGTGCCAGCAGCTCAAGACACCCCGCTAACTATGGCTACACCTTC.

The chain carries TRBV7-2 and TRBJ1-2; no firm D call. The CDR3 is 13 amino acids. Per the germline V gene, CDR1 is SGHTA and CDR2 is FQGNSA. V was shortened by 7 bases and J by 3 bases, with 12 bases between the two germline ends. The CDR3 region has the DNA TGTGCCAGCACCCCGGAACTATACTATGGCTACACCTTC. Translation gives CASTPELYYGYTF.

In DNA, the CDR3 is TGTGCCAGCAGCCCCGGGACAGGGGTTTTGGGACCCCAGCATTTT. Amino acid sequence: CASSPGTGVLGPQHF. The chain couples TRBV7-9 to TRBJ1-5, with 10 nucleotides matching TRBD1. Germline assignment: CDR1 SEHNR and CDR2 FQNEAQ (reference sequence). CDR3 length: 15 residues. With 5 bases clipped from V and 10 bases from J, the junction kept 11 bases outside the gene matches.

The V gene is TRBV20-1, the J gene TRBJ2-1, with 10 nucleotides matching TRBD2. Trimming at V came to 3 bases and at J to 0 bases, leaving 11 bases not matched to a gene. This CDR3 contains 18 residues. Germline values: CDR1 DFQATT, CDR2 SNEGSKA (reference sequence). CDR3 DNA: TGCAGTGCTAGTGGGCTAGCGGGAGATTTTACCTCCTACAATGAGCAGTTCTTC. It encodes CSASGLAGDFTSYNEQFF.

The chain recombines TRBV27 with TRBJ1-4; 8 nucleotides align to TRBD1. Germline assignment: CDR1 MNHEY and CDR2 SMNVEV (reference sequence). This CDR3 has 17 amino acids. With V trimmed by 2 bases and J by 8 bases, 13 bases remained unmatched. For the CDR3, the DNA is TGTGCCAGCAGTTTAGCCGAAGGGGCGGGACAGGCCGAAAAACTGTTTTTT. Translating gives CASSLAEGAGQAEKLFF.

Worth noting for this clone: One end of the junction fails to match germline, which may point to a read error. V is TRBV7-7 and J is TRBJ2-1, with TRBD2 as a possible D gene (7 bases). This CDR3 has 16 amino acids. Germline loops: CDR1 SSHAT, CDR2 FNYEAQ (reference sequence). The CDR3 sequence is CASSRGGASSYNEQFF. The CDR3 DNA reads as TGTGCTAGCAGCCGAGGGGGGGCGAGCTCCTACAATGAGCAGTTCTTC. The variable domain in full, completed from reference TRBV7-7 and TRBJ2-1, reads GAGVSQSPRYKVTKRGQDVTLRCDPISSHATLYWYQQALGQGPEFLTYFNYEAQPDKSGLPSDRFSAERPEGSISTLTIQRTEQRDSAMYRCASSRGGASSYNEQFFGPGTRLTVL.

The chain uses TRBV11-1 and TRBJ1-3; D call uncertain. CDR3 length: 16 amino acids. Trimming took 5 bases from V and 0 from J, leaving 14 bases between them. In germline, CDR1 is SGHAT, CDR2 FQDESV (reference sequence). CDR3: CASSARTIPSGNTIYF. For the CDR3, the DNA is TGTGCCAGCAGCGCCAGAACTATTCCCTCTGGAAACACCATATATTTT.

The CDR3 is CASSLGNRGTYEQYF. DNA for the CDR3: TGTGCCAGCAGCTTGGGTAACAGAGGGACCTACGAGCAGTACTTC. The rearrangement uses TRBV5-6 and TRBJ2-7; a possible D gene is TRBD2 (5 bases). Germline values: CDR1 SGHDT, CDR2 YYEEEE. V was trimmed by 0 bases and J by 2 bases, leaving 12 bases between them. The CDR3 runs 15 residues.

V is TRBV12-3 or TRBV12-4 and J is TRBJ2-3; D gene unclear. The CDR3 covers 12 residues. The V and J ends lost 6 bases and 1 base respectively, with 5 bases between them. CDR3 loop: CASSAGTDTQYF. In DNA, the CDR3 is TGTGCCAGCAGCGCAGGCACAGATACGCAGTATTTT.

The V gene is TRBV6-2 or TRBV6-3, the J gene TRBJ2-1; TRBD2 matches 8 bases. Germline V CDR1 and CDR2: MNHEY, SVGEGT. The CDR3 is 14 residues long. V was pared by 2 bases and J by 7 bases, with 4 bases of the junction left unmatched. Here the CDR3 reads CASSYREGGNEQFF. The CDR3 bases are TGTGCCAGCAGTTACCGGGAGGGGGGAAATGAGCAGTTCTTC.

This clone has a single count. The CDR3: CASSETGRENEKLFF. The CDR3 region has the DNA TGCGCCAGCAGTGAAACAGGGAGGGAAAATGAAAAACTGTTTTTT. The chain couples TRBV10-2 to TRBJ1-4, with TRBD1 as a possible D gene (6 bases). The V end was cut by 3 bases, the J end by 5 bases, with 13 bases between. The CDR3 extends over 15 amino acids. CDR1 and CDR2 (germline): WSHSY, SAAADI.

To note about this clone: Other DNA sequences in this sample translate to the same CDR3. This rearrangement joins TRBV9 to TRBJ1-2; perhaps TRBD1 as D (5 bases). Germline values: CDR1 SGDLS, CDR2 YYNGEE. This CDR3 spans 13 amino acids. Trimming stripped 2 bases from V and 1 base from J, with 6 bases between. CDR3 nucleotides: TGTGCCAGCAGCGTTGACAGTAACTATGGCTACACCTTC. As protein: CASSVDSNYGYTF.